This T cell receptor (beta chain) was obtained from a study of T-cell memory formation after mild COVID-19. The study, taken as a whole, reports: CD4+ contracting clones were found mainly in CM and EM, and CD8+ ones in EMRA.

Germline assignment: CDR1 GTSNPN and CDR2 SVGIG (reference sequence). V lost 5 bases and J 10 bases, leaving 12 bases between the germline ends. The length of the CDR3 is 11 residues. Comment on this clonotype: Antigen unknown.

Researchers used 5'RACE with constant-segment primers to make TCR alpha and TCR beta cDNA libraries that carry sample barcodes and UMIs. Each CDR3 protein gets one entry after TCRdb re-called the 5' RACE reads with MiXCR. The sample holds about 100,000 distinct CDR3 sequences, around 10% seen once. Sequencing input: PBMCs or a T cell subset sorted from them (not recorded which). V and J are TRBV30 and TRBJ2-1; D is tentatively TRBD1 or TRBD2 (5 bases each). This sequence was found in a man aged 18 to 29 who had mild COVID-19 (a few samples of this study predate the infection). Cell type and time point are not known. In DNA form, the CDR3 reads TGTGCCTGGGGGGACGCCTACGAGCAGTTCTTC. Its protein product is CAWGDAYEQFF.